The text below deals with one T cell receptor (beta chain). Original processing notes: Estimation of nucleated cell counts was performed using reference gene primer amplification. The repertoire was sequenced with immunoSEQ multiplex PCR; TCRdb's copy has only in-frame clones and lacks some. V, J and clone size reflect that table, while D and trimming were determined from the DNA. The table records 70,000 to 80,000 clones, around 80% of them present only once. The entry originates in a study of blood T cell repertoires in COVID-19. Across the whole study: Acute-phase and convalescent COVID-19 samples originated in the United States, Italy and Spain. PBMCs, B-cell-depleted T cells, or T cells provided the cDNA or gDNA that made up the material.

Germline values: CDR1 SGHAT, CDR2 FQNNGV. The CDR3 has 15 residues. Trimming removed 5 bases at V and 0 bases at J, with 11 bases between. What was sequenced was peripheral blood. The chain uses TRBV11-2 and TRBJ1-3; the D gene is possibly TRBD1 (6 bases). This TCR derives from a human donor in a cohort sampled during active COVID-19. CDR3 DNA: TGTGCCAGCAGCCCCACAGGGATCTCTGGAAACACCATATATTTT. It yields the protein CASSPTGISGNTIYF. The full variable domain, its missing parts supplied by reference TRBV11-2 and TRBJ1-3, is EAGVAQSPRYKIIEKRQSVAFWCNPISGHATLYWYQQILGQGPKLLIQFQNNGVVDDSQLPKDRFSAERLKGVDSTLKIQPAKLEDSAVYLCASSPTGISGNTIYFGEGSWLTVV.